The 14 T cell receptor beta chains given below trace back to one sample, sequenced in a study of spatial heterogeneity in lung cancer. A single record per CDR3 protein comes from TCRdb applying MiXCR to the 5' RACE reads. The sample has approximately 44,000 distinct CDR3 sequences, about an eighth seen once; the top ten hold 55% to 70%. Time point meaning: sample taken at primary tumor resection. Whole RNA came from tumor, nontumor lung or frozen PBMC and was sequenced without being sorted. Here the sequenced sample was PBMCs, taken at surgery. The receptors come from a male donor with early-stage non-small cell lung cancer.

This clonotype was detected ten times or more. The chain recombines TRBV6-2 or TRBV6-3 with TRBJ2-1, with 11 bases identical to TRBD2. With 6 bases clipped from V and 6 bases from J, the junction kept 10 bases outside the gene matches. This CDR3 comprises 16 residues. CDR1 is MNHEY, CDR2 SVGEGT, per germline. CDR3 in DNA: TGTGCCAGCAGCTCCCCAACTAGCGGGAGATTCAATGAGCAGTTCTTC. As protein: CASSSPTSGRFNEQFF.

This clonotype has just a few counts. The chain uses TRBV10-3 and TRBJ2-5, with TRBD1 matching over 8 bases. Germline CDR1 ENHRY, CDR2 SYGVKD. This CDR3 is built from 16 residues. The V gene end was trimmed by 0 bases and the J gene end by 2 bases; junction bases not matched to a gene: 5. This chain's CDR3 is CAISESATGAQETQYF. CDR3 nucleotides: TGTGCCATCAGTGAGTCGGCGACAGGGGCTCAAGAGACCCAGTACTTC.

This clonotype occurred a few times. This rearrangement joins TRBV29-1 to TRBJ1-2; D gene ambiguous. V was clipped by 4 bases and J by 6 bases, with 6 bases between them. CDR3 length: 10 amino acids. In germline, CDR1 is SQVTM, CDR2 ANQGSEA. CDR3 residues: CSVGFDGYTF. DNA of the CDR3: TGCAGCGTTGGGTTTGATGGCTACACCTTC.

This clonotype was counted only a few times. The chain employs TRBV6-2 or TRBV6-3 and TRBJ1-2, with TRBD1 matching 7 bases. CDR1 and CDR2 from the germline V gene are MNHEY and SVGEGT. With 7 bases clipped from V and 2 bases from J, the junction kept 4 bases outside the gene matches. The CDR3 length is 13 residues. In DNA, the CDR3 is TGTGCCAGCAAAATGGGACAGAACTATGGCTACACCTTC. It encodes CASKMGQNYGYTF.

A few counts support this clonotype. The V call is TRBV11-1, the J call TRBJ2-1; weak D call: TRBD1 (5 bases). CDR3 size: 15 residues. Germline CDR1 SGHAT, CDR2 FQDESV (reference sequence). V lost 5 bases to trimming and J lost 0 bases, with 11 bases between them. CDR3 residues: CASSRRQSSYNEQFF. The DNA of the CDR3 is TGTGCCAGCAGCCGACGACAGAGCTCCTACAATGAGCAGTTCTTC.

The chain carries TRBV7-2 and TRBJ2-1; 7 bases line up with TRBD2. V dropped 5 bases and J dropped 3; count of bases not matched to a gene: 4. The germline gives CDR1 SGHTA, CDR2 FQGNSA. The CDR3 is 14 amino acids. Here the CDR3 reads CASSATSDYNEQFF. Here the CDR3 DNA reads TGTGCCAGCAGCGCCACTAGCGACTACAATGAGCAGTTCTTC.

V is TRBV7-2 and J is TRBJ2-3; D remains ambiguous. Trimming removed 1 base at V and 0 bases at J, with 8 bases between. Germline CDR1 and CDR2: SGHTA and FQGNSA. The CDR3 covers 15 residues. The CDR3 protein is CASSLVSTSTDTQYF. The DNA of the CDR3 is TGTGCCAGCAGCTTAGTCAGCACTAGCACAGATACGCAGTATTTT.

This chain connects TRBV13 to TRBJ2-2; D not resolved. CDR3 length: 13 residues. Trimming left V 1 base short and J 6 bases short, with 6 bases between. Germline CDR1 is PRHDT and CDR2 is FYEKMQ (reference sequence). The CDR3 loop reads CASSLVPAGELFF. Written as DNA, the CDR3 is TGTGCCAGCAGCTTAGTCCCTGCCGGGGAGCTGTTTTTT.

This clonotype was detected a few times. V gene TRBV20-1 combines with J gene TRBJ2-7, with 8 bases matching TRBD2. Germline values: CDR1 DFQATT, CDR2 SNEGSKA (reference sequence). V was clipped by 0 bases and J by 3 bases; unmatched bases: 4. CDR3 length: 14 residues. Written as DNA, the CDR3 is TGCAGTGCTAGAGACGCCAGCGGGGGCTACGAGCAGTACTTC. Translated, it gives CSARDASGGYEQYF.

The chain has TRBV7-9 and TRBJ2-2; the D gene is possibly TRBD2 (6 bases). Deletions cut 0 bases from V and 7 bases from J, with 9 bases between. Germline V gene sequence: CDR1 SEHNR, CDR2 FQNEAQ (reference sequence). CDR3 length: 14 amino acids. CDR3 nucleotides: TGTGCCAGCAGCTTAGCACTAGCTGGCGGGGAGCTGTTTTTT. This translates into CASSLALAGGELFF. The whole variable domain, remainder taken from reference TRBV7-9 and TRBJ2-2, is DTGVSQNPRHKITKRGQNVTFRCDPISEHNRLYWYRQTLGQGPEFLTYFQNEAQLEKSRLLSDRFSAERPKGSFSTLEIQRTEQGDSAMYLCASSLALAGGELFFGEGSRLTVL.

This clonotype came up many times. J is TRBJ2-7 and V is TRBV10-3; TRBD1 matches at 10 bases. V dropped 2 bases and J dropped 7; count of bases not matched to a gene: 2. Germline CDR1 is ENHRY and CDR2 is SYGVKD. The CDR3 extends over 13 amino acids. The CDR3, as DNA: TGTGCCATCAGTGAGCGGGACAGGGGAGAGCAGTACTTC. Residues: CAISERDRGEQYF.

This clonotype was observed a few times. The J gene is TRBJ2-1, the V gene TRBV10-3, with 11 bases matching TRBD2. Germline CDR1 and CDR2: ENHRY and SYGVKD. The V gene end was trimmed by 3 bases and the J gene end by 6 bases; junction bases not matched to a gene: 1. This CDR3 contains 14 residues. CDR3 coding DNA: TGTGCCATCAGTGACGGGACTAGCGGCAATGAGCAGTTCTTC. Its protein is CAISDGTSGNEQFF.

This clonotype was recorded a few times. The V gene is TRBV6-2 or TRBV6-3, the J gene TRBJ1-2, with D unresolved. The germline V gene encodes CDR1 MNHEY and CDR2 SVGEGT. The CDR3 contains 13 residues. The germline V and J ends were trimmed by 4 bases and 3 bases, with 9 bases remaining between them. CDR3 DNA sequence: TGTGCCAGCAGTTTCGGCAGAGACTATGGCTACACCTTC. Protein: CASSFGRDYGYTF.

The table lists this clonotype with a few counts. The rearrangement joins TRBV3-1 to TRBJ2-1; D is tentatively TRBD1 or TRBD2 (5 bases each). Per the germline V gene, CDR1 is LGHDT and CDR2 is YNNKEL (reference sequence). Trimming took 5 bases from V and 0 from J, leaving 11 bases between them. The CDR3 totals 15 residues. The CDR3 spells CASSYGTGSYNEQFF. CDR3 bases: TGTGCCAGCAGCTACGGGACGGGCTCCTACAATGAGCAGTTCTTC.